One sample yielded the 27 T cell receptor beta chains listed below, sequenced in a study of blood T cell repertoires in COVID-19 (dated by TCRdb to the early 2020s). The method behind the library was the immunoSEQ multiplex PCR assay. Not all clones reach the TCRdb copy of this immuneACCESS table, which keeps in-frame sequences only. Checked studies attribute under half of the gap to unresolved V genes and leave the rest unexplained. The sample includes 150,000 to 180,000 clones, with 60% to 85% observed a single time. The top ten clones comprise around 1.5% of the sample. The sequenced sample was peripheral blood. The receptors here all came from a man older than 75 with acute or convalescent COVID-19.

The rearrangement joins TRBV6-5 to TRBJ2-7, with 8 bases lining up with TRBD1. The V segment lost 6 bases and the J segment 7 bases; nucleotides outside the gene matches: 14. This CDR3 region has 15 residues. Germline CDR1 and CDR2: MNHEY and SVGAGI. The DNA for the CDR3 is TGTGCCAGCAGCCTCTTGGACAGGGCGTTCAGGGAGCAGTACTTC. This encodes CASSLLDRAFREQYF.

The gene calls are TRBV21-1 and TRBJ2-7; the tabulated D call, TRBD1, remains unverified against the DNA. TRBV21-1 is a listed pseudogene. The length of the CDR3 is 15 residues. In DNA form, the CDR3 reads TGTGCCAGCAGCAAAGACTTGACAGGGGCGGGGGAGCAGTACGTC. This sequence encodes CASSKDLTGAGEQYV.

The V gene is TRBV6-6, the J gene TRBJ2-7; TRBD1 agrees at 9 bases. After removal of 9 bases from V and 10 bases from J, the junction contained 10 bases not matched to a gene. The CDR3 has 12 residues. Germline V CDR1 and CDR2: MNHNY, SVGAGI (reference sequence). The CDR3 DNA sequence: TGTGCCAGTAAAGGGACAGGGTCTCAACAGTACGTC. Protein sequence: CASKGTGSQQYV.

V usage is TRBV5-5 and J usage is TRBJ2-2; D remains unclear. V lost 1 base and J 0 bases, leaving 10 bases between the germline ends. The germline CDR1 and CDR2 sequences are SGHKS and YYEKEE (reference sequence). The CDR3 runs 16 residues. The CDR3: CASSLFHRSNTGELFF. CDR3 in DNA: TGTGCCAGCAGCTTGTTTCACAGATCGAACACCGGGGAGCTGTTTTTT.

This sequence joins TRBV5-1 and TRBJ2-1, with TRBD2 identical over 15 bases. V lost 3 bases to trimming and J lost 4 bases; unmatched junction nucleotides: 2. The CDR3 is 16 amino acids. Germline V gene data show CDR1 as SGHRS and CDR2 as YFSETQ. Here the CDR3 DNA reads TGCGCCAGCAGCTCGGGGACTAGCGGGGGGTACAATGAGCAGTTCTTC. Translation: CASSSGTSGGYNEQFF. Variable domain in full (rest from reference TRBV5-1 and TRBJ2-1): KAGVTQTPRYLIKTRGQQVTLSCSPISGHRSVSWYQQTPGQGLQFLFEYFSETQRNKGNFPGRFSGRQFSNSRSEMNVSTLELGDSALYLCASSSGTSGGYNEQFFGPGTRLTVL.

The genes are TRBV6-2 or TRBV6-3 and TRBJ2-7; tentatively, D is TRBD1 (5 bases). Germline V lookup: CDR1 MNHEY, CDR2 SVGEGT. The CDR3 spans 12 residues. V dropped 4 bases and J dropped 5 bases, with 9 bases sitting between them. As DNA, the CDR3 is TGTGCCAGCAGTTCAGGGTTCCACGAGCAGTACTTC. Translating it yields CASSSGFHEQYF.

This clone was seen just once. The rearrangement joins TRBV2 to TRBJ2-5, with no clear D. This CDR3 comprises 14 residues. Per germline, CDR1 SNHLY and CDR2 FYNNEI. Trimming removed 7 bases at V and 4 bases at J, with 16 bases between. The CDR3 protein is CASTSAPRRETQYF. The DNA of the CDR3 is TGTGCCAGCACCTCAGCGCCACGGCGAGAGACCCAGTACTTC.

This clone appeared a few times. CDR3 in DNA: TGCGCCAGCAGTGAAACAGGGCGTTCACCCCTCCACTTT. It translates to CASSETGRSPLHF. The rearrangement links TRBV10-1 to TRBJ1-6; possibly TRBD1 for D (6 bases). Trimming left V 3 bases short and J 9 bases short, with 9 bases between. The CDR3 loop spans 13 amino acids. From germline, CDR1 is WNHNN and CDR2 SYGVQD (reference sequence).

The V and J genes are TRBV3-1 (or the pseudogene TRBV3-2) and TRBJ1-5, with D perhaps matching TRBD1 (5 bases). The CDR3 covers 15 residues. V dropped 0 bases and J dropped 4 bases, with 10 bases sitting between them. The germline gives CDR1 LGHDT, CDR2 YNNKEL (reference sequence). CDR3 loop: CASSQDLGLNQPQHF. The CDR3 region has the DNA TGTGCCAGCAGCCAAGATCTGGGGCTAAATCAGCCCCAGCATTTT.

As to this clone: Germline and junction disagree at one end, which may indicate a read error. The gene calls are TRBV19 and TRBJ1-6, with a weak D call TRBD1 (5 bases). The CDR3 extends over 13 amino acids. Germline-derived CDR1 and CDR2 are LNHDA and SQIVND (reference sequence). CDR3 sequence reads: CASRRGVDSPPHF. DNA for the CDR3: TGTGCCAGTAGGCGGGGGGTTGATTCACCCCCCCACTTT. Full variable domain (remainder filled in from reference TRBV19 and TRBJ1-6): DGGITQSPKYLFRKEGQNVTLSCEQNLNHDAMYWYRQDPGQGLRLIYYSQIVNDFQKGDIAEGYSVSREKKESFPLTVTSAQKNPTAFYLCASRRGVDSPPHFGNGTRLTVT.

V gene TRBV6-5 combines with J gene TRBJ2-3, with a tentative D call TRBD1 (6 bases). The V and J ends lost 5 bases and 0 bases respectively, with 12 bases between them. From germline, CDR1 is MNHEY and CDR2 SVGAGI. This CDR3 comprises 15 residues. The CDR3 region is CASSTLGGSTDTQYF. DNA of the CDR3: TGTGCCAGCAGTACTCTAGGGGGTAGCACAGATACGCAGTATTTT.

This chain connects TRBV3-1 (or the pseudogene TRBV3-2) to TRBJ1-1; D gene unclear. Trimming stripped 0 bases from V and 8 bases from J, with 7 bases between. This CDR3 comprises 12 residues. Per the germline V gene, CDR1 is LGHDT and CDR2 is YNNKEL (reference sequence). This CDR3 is CASSQERREAFF. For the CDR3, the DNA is TGTGCCAGCAGCCAAGAGAGGAGGGAAGCTTTCTTT.

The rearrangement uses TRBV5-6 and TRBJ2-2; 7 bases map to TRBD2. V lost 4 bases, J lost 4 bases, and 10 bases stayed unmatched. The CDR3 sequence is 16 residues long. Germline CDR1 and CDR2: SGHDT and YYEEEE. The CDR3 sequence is CASSGYGGGPTGELFF. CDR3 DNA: TGTGCCAGCAGCGGATATGGCGGGGGACCCACCGGGGAGCTGTTTTTT.

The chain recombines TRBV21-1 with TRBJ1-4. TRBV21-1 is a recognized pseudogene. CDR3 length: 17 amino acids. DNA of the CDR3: TGTGCCAGCAGCAAAGGGGAGGGGGTGGTAACTAATGAAAAACTGTTTTTT. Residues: CASSKGEGVVTNEKLFF.

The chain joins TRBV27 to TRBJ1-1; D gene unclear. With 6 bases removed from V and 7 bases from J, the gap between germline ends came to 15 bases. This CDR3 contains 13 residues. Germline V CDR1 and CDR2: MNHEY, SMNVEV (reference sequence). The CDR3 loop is CASSDRGRGEAFF. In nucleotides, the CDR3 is TGTGCCAGCAGCGATAGAGGACGGGGTGAAGCTTTCTTT.

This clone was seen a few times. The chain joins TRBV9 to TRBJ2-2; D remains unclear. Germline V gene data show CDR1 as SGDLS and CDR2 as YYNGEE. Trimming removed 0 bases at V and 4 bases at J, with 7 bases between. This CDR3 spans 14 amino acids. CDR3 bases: TGTGCCAGCAGCGTAGGTCCTAGCACCGGGGAGCTGTTTTTT. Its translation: CASSVGPSTGELFF.

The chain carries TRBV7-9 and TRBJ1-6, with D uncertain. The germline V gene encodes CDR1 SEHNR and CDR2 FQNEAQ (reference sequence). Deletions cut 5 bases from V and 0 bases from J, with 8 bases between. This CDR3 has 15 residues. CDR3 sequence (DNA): TGTGCCAGCAGCAGCGGTGTCTCCTATAATTCACCCCTCCACTTT. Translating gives CASSSGVSYNSPLHF.

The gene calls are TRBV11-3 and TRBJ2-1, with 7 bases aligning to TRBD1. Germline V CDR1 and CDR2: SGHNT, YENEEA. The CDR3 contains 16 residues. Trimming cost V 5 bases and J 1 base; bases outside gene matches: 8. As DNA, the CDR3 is TGTGCCAGCAGCCCGCCGGGACAGATATCCTACAATGAGCAGTTCTTC. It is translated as CASSPPGQISYNEQFF.

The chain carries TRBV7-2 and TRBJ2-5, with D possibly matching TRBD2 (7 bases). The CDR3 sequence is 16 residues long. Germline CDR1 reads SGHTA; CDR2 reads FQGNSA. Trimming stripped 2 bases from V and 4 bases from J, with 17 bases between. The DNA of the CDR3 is TGTGCCAGCAGCTTACAAAGCGCGGGGGCTTTAGAGACCCAGTACTTC. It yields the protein CASSLQSAGALETQYF.

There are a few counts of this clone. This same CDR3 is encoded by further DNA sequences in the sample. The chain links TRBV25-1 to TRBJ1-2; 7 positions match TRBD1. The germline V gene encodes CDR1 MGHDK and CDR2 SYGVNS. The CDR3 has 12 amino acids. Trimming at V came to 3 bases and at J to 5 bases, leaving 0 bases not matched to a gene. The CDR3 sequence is CASSDRGYGYTF. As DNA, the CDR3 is TGTGCCAGCAGTGACAGGGGGTATGGCTACACCTTC.

In DNA form, the CDR3 reads TGTGCCAGCAGTTTATCGGCAGGACACGGGGAGCTGTTTTTT. This encodes CASSLSAGHGELFF. The V gene is TRBV28, the J gene TRBJ2-2; tentatively, D is TRBD1 (5 bases). V lost 1 base, J lost 7 bases, and 10 bases lay in between. Germline V lookup: CDR1 MDHEN, CDR2 SYDVKM. This CDR3 region has 14 residues. Looking up the rest from reference TRBV28 and TRBJ2-2 gives the full variable domain: DVKVTQSSRYLVKRTGEKVFLECVQDMDHENMFWYRQDPGLGLRLIYFSYDVKMKEKGDIPEGYSVSREKKERFSLILESASTNQTSMYLCASSLSAGHGELFFGEGSRLTVL.

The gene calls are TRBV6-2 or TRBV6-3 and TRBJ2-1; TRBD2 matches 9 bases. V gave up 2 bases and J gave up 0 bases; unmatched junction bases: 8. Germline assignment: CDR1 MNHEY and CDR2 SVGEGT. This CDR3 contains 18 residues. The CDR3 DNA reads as TGTGCCAGCAGTTACAAGTTGGGTAGCGGGGGCTCCTACAATGAGCAGTTCTTC. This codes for CASSYKLGSGGSYNEQFF.

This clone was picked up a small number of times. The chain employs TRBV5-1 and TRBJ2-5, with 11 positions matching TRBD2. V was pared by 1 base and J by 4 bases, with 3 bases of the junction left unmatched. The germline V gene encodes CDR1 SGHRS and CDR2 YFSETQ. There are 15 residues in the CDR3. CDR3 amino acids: CASSLSSGGIETQYF. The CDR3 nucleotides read TGCGCCAGCAGCTTGTCTAGCGGGGGGATAGAGACCCAGTACTTC.

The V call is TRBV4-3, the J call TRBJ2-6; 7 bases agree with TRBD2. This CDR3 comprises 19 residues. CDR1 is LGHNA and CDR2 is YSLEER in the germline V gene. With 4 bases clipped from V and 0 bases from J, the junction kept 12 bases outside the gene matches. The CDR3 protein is CASSPQVQGGVSGANVLTF. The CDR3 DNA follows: TGCGCCAGCAGCCCGCAGGTGCAGGGAGGGGTCTCTGGGGCCAACGTCCTGACTTTC.

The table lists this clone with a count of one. CDR3 protein: CASSKLAGATSGANVLTF. CDR3 DNA: TGTGCCAGCAGCAAACTAGCGGGAGCTACCTCTGGGGCCAACGTCCTGACTTTC. The gene calls are TRBV7-3 and TRBJ2-6; 11 positions agree with TRBD2. CDR3 length: 18 residues. The germline V gene has CDR1 SGHTA and CDR2 FQGTGA. The V gene end was trimmed by 5 bases and the J gene end by 0 bases; junction bases not matched to a gene: 6. Combining the CDR3 with reference TRBV7-3 and TRBJ2-6 gives the whole variable domain GAGVSQTPSNKVTEKGKYVELRCDPISGHTALYWYRQSLGQGPEFLIYFQGTGAADDSGLPNDRFFAVRPEGSVSTLKIQRTERGDSAVYLCASSKLAGATSGANVLTFGAGSRLTVL.

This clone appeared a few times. The CDR3 region is CASSPQRDSPLHF. The CDR3 region has the DNA TGTGCCAGCTCACCTCAGCGGGATTCACCCCTCCACTTT. The V call is TRBV18, the J call TRBJ1-6; no firm D call. With 3 bases removed from V and 8 bases from J, the gap between germline ends came to 8 bases. This CDR3 has 13 amino acids. From germline, CDR1 is KGHSH and CDR2 LQKENI.

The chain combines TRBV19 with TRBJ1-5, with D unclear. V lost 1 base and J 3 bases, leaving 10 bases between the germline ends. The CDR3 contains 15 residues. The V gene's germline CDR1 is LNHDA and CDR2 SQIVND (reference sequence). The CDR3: CASSIVFDTNQPQHF. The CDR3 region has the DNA TGTGCCAGTAGTATAGTATTTGACACCAATCAGCCCCAGCATTTT.